Each of the 15 T cell receptor beta chains below was sequenced from the same sample in a study of radiotherapy plus CTLA-4 blockade in lung cancer. Libraries were prepared by immunoSEQ multiplex PCR; TCRdb keeps only in-frame clonotypes and omits some of them. The sample shows around 90,000 clones, about 83% of them seen only once. The sequencing here drew on peripheral blood, taken from a patient treated with radiotherapy plus ipilimumab. The receptors stem from a human donor with non-small cell lung cancer who had stable disease on radiotherapy plus ipilimumab.

This clone occurred a few times. This rearrangement joins TRBV7-8 to TRBJ1-2; D perhaps matches TRBD1 (6 bases). With 5 bases removed from V and 2 bases from J, the gap between germline ends came to 21 bases. Germline assignment: CDR1 SGHVS and CDR2 FQNEAQ. The CDR3 extends over 17 amino acids. The CDR3 loop is CASSPRFLGARNYGYTF. The CDR3 DNA reads TGTGCCAGCAGCCCGCGCTTTTTGGGGGCAAGGAACTATGGCTACACCTTC. Filled out from reference TRBV7-8 and TRBJ1-2, the complete variable domain reads GAGVSQSPRYKVAKRGQDVALRCDPISGHVSLFWYQQALGQGPEFLTYFQNEAQLDKSGLPSDRFFAERPEGSVSTLKIQRTQQEDSAVYLCASSPRFLGARNYGYTFGSGTRLTVV.

The V and J genes are TRBV6-5 and TRBJ2-5; 10 bases match TRBD1. The trim removed 6 bases at V and 5 bases at J, leaving 6 bases unmatched. The CDR3 is 14 amino acids. Germline-derived CDR1 and CDR2 are MNHEY and SVGAGI. The DNA of the CDR3 is TGTGCCAGCAGAAGACAGGGGGCTCGTGAGACCCAGTACTTC. Translated: CASRRQGARETQYF.

The V call is TRBV7-3, the J call TRBJ1-1; D gene ambiguous. This CDR3 contains 13 residues. Per the germline V gene, CDR1 is SGHTA and CDR2 is FQGTGA. The V gene lost 1 base and the J gene lost 0 bases, with 3 bases spanning the gap. CDR3 sequence (DNA): TGTGCCAGCAGCTTAAAGGTGAACACTGAAGCTTTCTTT. Protein product: CASSLKVNTEAFF.

V usage is TRBV29-1 and J usage is TRBJ2-3; no clear D. V lost 6 bases and J lost 0, with 13 bases in between. Germline CDR1 is SQVTM and CDR2 is ANQGSEA. The CDR3 length is 14 residues. The chain's CDR3 is CSVYLGGSTDTQYF. Here the CDR3 DNA reads TGCAGCGTCTACCTTGGCGGTAGCACAGATACGCAGTATTTT.

This chain joins TRBV27 and TRBJ2-3; no definite D call. The length of the CDR3 is 14 residues. CDR1 is MNHEY and CDR2 is SMNVEV in the germline V gene (reference sequence). Trimming pared 5 bases from V and 4 bases from J, leaving 13 bases between. CDR3 nucleotide sequence: TGTGCCAGCAGTCTCAAACTCCTAGCAGATACGCAGTATTTT. Translation: CASSLKLLADTQYF.

In its sample, this clone was seen once. The chain recombines TRBV6-1 with TRBJ1-1, with 7 bases fitting TRBD1. Germline loops: CDR1 MNHNS, CDR2 SASEGT. The trim removed 1 base at V and 8 bases at J, leaving 7 bases unmatched. CDR3 length: 14 residues. The CDR3 loop is CASSEVFSQGEAFF. CDR3 in DNA: TGTGCCAGCAGTGAAGTATTCTCACAGGGGGAAGCTTTCTTT.

The genes are TRBV11-3 and TRBJ1-1, with D maybe TRBD1 (6 bases). CDR1 and CDR2 (germline): SGHNT, YENEEA. V was shortened by 5 bases and J by 5 bases, with 9 bases between the two germline ends. This CDR3 spans 12 amino acids. As DNA, the CDR3 is TGTGCCAGCAGCAAAGGACAGACTGAAGCTTTCTTT. Encoded protein: CASSKGQTEAFF.

The chain uses TRBV5-1 and TRBJ1-1; tentatively, D is TRBD1 (6 bases). With 0 bases removed from V and 0 bases from J, the gap between germline ends came to 9 bases. CDR3 size: 15 residues. In germline, CDR1 is SGHRS, CDR2 YFSETQ. CDR3 bases: TGCGCCAGCAGCTTGGACAGGGCCATGAACACTGAAGCTTTCTTT. This translates into CASSLDRAMNTEAFF.

V gene TRBV9 combines with J gene TRBJ2-3; D call uncertain. The CDR3 runs to 12 residues. Germline V lookup: CDR1 SGDLS, CDR2 YYNGEE. V lost 1 base to trimming and J lost 2 bases, with 2 bases between them. In nucleotides, the CDR3 is TGTGCCAGCAGCGTACACACAGATACGCAGTATTTT. It codes for CASSVHTDTQYF.

This clone was found once. V and J are TRBV9 and TRBJ2-3; TRBD1 is a possible D gene (5 bases). Germline V lookup: CDR1 SGDLS, CDR2 YYNGEE. Trimming removed 5 bases from V and 0 bases from J, with 10 bases in between. CDR3 size: 14 residues. The CDR3 loop is CASRGRSSTDTQYF. Written as DNA, the CDR3 is TGTGCCAGCAGGGGGCGCTCTAGCACAGATACGCAGTATTTT.

The chain recombines TRBV11-2 with TRBJ2-5; possibly TRBD1 for D (5 bases). Germline V gene sequence: CDR1 SGHAT, CDR2 FQNNGV. V was trimmed by 5 bases and J by 1 base, leaving 11 bases between them. This CDR3 comprises 14 residues. The DNA for the CDR3 is TGTGCCAGCAGCCTAGGGGTGGGCCAAGAGACCCAGTACTTC. Its translation: CASSLGVGQETQYF.

The chain is built from TRBV30 and TRBJ2-7; D not resolved. From germline, CDR1 is GTSNPN and CDR2 SVGIG (reference sequence). Deletions cut 2 bases from V and 4 bases from J, with 9 bases between. The CDR3 has 12 amino acids. CDR3 residues: CAWSPTLYEQYF. The CDR3 DNA sequence: TGTGCCTGGAGTCCGACACTTTACGAGCAGTACTTC. The whole variable domain, filled in from reference TRBV30 and TRBJ2-7, reads SQTIHQWPATLVQPVGSPLSLECTVEGTSNPNLYWYRQAAGRGLQLLFYSVGIGQISSEVPQNLSASRPQDRQFILSSKKLLLSDSGFYLCAWSPTLYEQYFGPGTRLTVT.

This chain links TRBV25-1 with TRBJ2-7; 7 positions agree with TRBD1. CDR1 is MGHDK and CDR2 is SYGVNS in the germline V gene. The CDR3 spans 14 residues. J was trimmed by 2 bases and V by 7 bases; bases with no gene match: 8. The CDR3 sequence is CASNPGQRAYEQYF. The CDR3 bases are TGTGCCAGCAATCCGGGACAGAGAGCCTACGAGCAGTACTTC.

Of note for this clone: This CDR3 is also generated by other DNA sequences in the sample. The chain uses TRBV18 and TRBJ1-2; D remains unclear. V was trimmed by 6 bases and J by 8 bases, leaving 22 bases between them. The CDR3 extends over 15 amino acids. Germline CDR1 and CDR2: KGHSH and LQKENI. The CDR3 is CASSPTATHKEGYTF. The CDR3 nucleotides are TGTGCCAGCTCGCCAACAGCGACACATAAGGAGGGCTACACCTTC.

The chain uses TRBV28 and TRBJ1-2; D is perhaps TRBD1 (5 bases). The V and J ends lost 6 bases and 8 bases respectively, with 19 bases between them. The germline V gene encodes CDR1 MDHEN and CDR2 SYDVKM. The CDR3 is made up of 14 amino acids. CDR3 sequence (DNA): TGTGCCAGCAGCATGTCGCAGGGATCAAGAGGCTACACCTTC. The encoded protein is CASSMSQGSRGYTF.